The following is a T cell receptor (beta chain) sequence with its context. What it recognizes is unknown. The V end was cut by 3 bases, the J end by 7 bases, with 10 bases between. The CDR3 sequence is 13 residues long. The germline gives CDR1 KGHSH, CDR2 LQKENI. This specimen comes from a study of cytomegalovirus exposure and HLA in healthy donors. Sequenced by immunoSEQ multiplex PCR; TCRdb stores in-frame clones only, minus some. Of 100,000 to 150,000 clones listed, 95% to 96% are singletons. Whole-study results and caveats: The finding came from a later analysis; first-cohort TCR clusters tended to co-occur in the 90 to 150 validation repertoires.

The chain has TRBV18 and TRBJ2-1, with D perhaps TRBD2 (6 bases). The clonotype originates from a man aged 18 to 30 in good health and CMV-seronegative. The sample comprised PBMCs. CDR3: CASSPSGGNEQFF. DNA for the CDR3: TGTGCCAGCTCACCTTCCGGGGGAAATGAGCAGTTCTTC. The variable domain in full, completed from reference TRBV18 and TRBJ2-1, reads NAGVMQNPRHLVRRRGQEARLRCSPMKGHSHVYWYRQLPEEGLKFMVYLQKENIIDESGMPKERFSAEFPKEGPSILRIQQVVRGDSAAYFCASSPSGGNEQFFGPGTRLTVL.